A selection of T cell receptor beta chains follows, all from one sample in a study of blood T cells in healthy people across ages. TCRdb reprocessed the 5' RACE reads with MiXCR, giving one entry per CDR3 protein. The sample has 800,000 to 950,000 distinct CDR3 sequences, 30% to 45% seen once. Sequences were obtained from blood. The receptor source for this set is a man in his late teens or twenties in good health. CDR3s include the opening cysteine and the closing phenylalanine or tryptophan. The D gene is left open where the match is weak. Only part of the rows carry a size: once, few, many, or a class if the clone is expanded.

clone_size: -; j_call: TRBJ2-5; d_call: -; v_call: TRBV12-5; cdr3_nt: TGTGCTAGTGGTTTGGTGATAGGGGCGGGGGAGACCCAGTACTTC; cdr3_aa: CASGLVIGAGETQYF
clone_size: many; j_call: TRBJ2-3; d_call: TRBD2; v_call: TRBV20-1; cdr3_nt: TGCAGTGCTCAGCGGGGGGACCTCACAGATACGCAGTATTTT; cdr3_aa: CSAQRGDLTDTQYF
clone_size: -; j_call: TRBJ2-1; d_call: TRBD1; v_call: TRBV29-1; cdr3_nt: TGCAGCGTTGAAGATAAGGGACAGGGGAATGAGCAGTTCTTC; cdr3_aa: CSVEDKGQGNEQFF
clone_size: few; j_call: TRBJ2-1; d_call: TRBD2; v_call: TRBV12-3/TRBV12-4; cdr3_nt: TGTGCCAGCAGTTTGCCCCACAAGCGGGGGCCTTACAATGAGCAGTTCTTC; cdr3_aa: CASSLPHKRGPYNEQFF
clone_size: -; j_call: TRBJ1-1; d_call: -; v_call: TRBV29-1; cdr3_nt: TGCAGCGTCTCCCCGTATGGGCAGGACACTGAAGCTTTCTTT; cdr3_aa: CSVSPYGQDTEAFF
clone_size: -; j_call: TRBJ2-3; d_call: TRBD2; v_call: TRBV7-2; cdr3_nt: TGTGCCAGCAGCCCAGATCTAGCGGGGGCCTCCACAGATACGCAGTATTTT; cdr3_aa: CASSPDLAGASTDTQYF
clone_size: many; j_call: TRBJ1-2; d_call: TRBD1; v_call: TRBV12-3/TRBV12-4; cdr3_nt: TGTGCCAGCAGTAATAGACAGGGGGCTGGCTATGGCTACACCTTC; cdr3_aa: CASSNRQGAGYGYTF
clone_size: -; j_call: TRBJ2-7; d_call: TRBD1; v_call: TRBV5-5; cdr3_nt: TGTGCCAGCAGCTTGGCCGCTAGGACAGGGGTGAGGTACGAGCAGTACTTC; cdr3_aa: CASSLAARTGVRYEQYF
clone_size: few; j_call: TRBJ1-2; d_call: -; v_call: TRBV4-2; cdr3_nt: TGTGCCAGCAGCCGCGATGGCTCGTGGACAAGCTATGGCTACACCTTC; cdr3_aa: CASSRDGSWTSYGYTF
clone_size: few; j_call: TRBJ2-1; d_call: TRBD2; v_call: TRBV4-1; cdr3_nt: TGCGCCAGCAGCCAAGGGCGTAGCGGGGCGAACAATGAGCAGTTCTTC; cdr3_aa: CASSQGRSGANNEQFF
clone_size: few; j_call: TRBJ2-1; d_call: -; v_call: TRBV20-1; cdr3_nt: TGCAGTGCTAGGTATGGGCCAACCTACAATGAGCAGTTCTTC; cdr3_aa: CSARYGPTYNEQFF
clone_size: few; j_call: TRBJ2-5; d_call: -; v_call: TRBV12-3/TRBV12-4; cdr3_nt: TGTGCCAGCAGCAATGAGAGGGAGACCCAGTACTTC; cdr3_aa: CASSNERETQYF
clone_size: -; j_call: TRBJ1-3; d_call: -; v_call: TRBV9; cdr3_nt: TGTGCCAGCAGCCCCTCGTCCGGGGCTGGGGGAAACACCATATATTTT; cdr3_aa: CASSPSSGAGGNTIYF